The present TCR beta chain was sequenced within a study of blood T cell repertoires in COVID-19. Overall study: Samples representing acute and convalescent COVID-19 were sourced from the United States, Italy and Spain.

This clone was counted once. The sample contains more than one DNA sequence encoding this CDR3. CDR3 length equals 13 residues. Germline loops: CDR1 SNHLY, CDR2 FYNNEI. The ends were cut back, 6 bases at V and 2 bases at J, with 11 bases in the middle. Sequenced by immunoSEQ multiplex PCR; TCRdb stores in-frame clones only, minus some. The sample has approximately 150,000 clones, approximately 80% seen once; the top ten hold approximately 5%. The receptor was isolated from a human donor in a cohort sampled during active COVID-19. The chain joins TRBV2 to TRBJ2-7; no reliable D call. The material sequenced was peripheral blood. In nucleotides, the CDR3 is TGTGCCAGCAGCGATGCGGAGCCCTACGAGCAGTACGTC. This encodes CASSDAEPYEQYV.